Below are 29 T cell receptor beta chains sequenced from a single sample in a study of blood T cell repertoires in COVID-19. TCRdb's table, derived via immunoSEQ multiplex PCR, lists solely in-frame clones and lacks some. Of about 90,000 clones in the sample, roughly 86% were seen once. Sequencing input: peripheral blood. The receptors originated from a human donor in a cohort sampled during active COVID-19.

The V and J genes are TRBV9 and TRBJ2-3; 10 nucleotides align to TRBD1. J was trimmed by 3 bases and V by 2 bases; bases with no gene match: 3. Germline CDR1 is SGDLS and CDR2 is YYNGEE. The CDR3 covers 15 residues. CDR3 sequence reads: CASSVGQGGTDTQYF. CDR3 DNA: TGTGCCAGCAGCGTTGGACAGGGGGGGACAGATACGCAGTATTTT.

The V gene is TRBV2, the J gene TRBJ2-2, with 8 bases identical to TRBD2. The V segment lost 8 bases and the J segment 5 bases; nucleotides outside the gene matches: 7. Germline values: CDR1 SNHLY, CDR2 FYNNEI. The CDR3 covers 14 residues. The CDR3 region has the DNA TGTGCCAGCGTGATTCGGGGGGGGACCGGGGAGCTGTTTTTT. Protein: CASVIRGGTGELFF.

This chain uses TRBV11-2 with TRBJ2-7, with D uncertain. V was pared by 4 bases and J by 2 bases, with 6 bases between. This CDR3 has 12 residues. CDR1 and CDR2 (germline): SGHAT, FQNNGV. The CDR3 reads CASSSPAYEQYF. The DNA of the CDR3 is TGTGCCAGCAGCTCCCCCGCCTACGAGCAGTACTTC.

The chain carries TRBV27 and TRBJ2-7; maybe TRBD1 (6 bases). The CDR3 sequence is 14 residues long. Germline V gene sequence: CDR1 MNHEY, CDR2 SMNVEV (reference sequence). The V gene lost 6 bases and the J gene lost 3 bases, with 15 bases spanning the gap. CDR3 nucleotide sequence: TGTGCCAGCAGGCACAGGGCAAAAAACTACGAGCAGTACTTC. The encoded protein is CASRHRAKNYEQYF.

The V and J genes are TRBV30 and TRBJ1-4; 7 nucleotides match TRBD1. Per germline, CDR1 GTSNPN and CDR2 SVGIG (reference sequence). The CDR3 contains 15 residues. V lost 3 bases and J lost 6; bases outside the gene matches: 10. In DNA form, the CDR3 reads TGTGCCTGGAGCCAAGGGGGCAGGTCCTATGAAAAACTGTTTTTT. It is translated as CAWSQGGRSYEKLFF.

The chain carries TRBV5-1 and TRBJ2-1; D is possibly TRBD2 (6 bases). The germline V and J ends were trimmed by 3 bases and 0 bases, with 19 bases remaining between them. The CDR3 extends over 18 amino acids. The germline gives CDR1 SGHRS, CDR2 YFSETQ. The CDR3 is CASSSGRRGRSSYNEQFF. In nucleotides, the CDR3 is TGCGCCAGCAGCTCTGGACGGCGGGGCCGAAGCTCCTACAATGAGCAGTTCTTC.

The V gene is TRBV10-2, the J gene TRBJ2-3; 11 nucleotides agree with TRBD2. CDR1 and CDR2 from the germline V gene are WSHSY and SAAADI. The ends lost 7 bases at V and 3 bases at J; junction bases unmatched: 3. The CDR3 length is 14 residues. CDR3: CASKGTSGTDTQYF. The DNA for the CDR3 is TGCGCCAGCAAAGGGACTAGCGGAACAGATACGCAGTATTTT.

The chain combines TRBV2 with TRBJ2-1; a weak D match, TRBD1 (6 bases). The CDR3 runs to 12 residues. Germline V lookup: CDR1 SNHLY, CDR2 FYNNEI. V dropped 3 bases and J dropped 6 bases, with 6 bases sitting between them. The CDR3 DNA reads TGTGCCAGCAGTGACAGGGGCAATGAGCAGTTCTTC. Protein: CASSDRGNEQFF. The whole variable domain, filled in from reference TRBV2 and TRBJ2-1, reads EPEVTQTPSHQVTQMGQEVILRCVPISNHLYFYWYRQILGQKVEFLVSFYNNEISEKSEIFDDQFSVERPDGSNFTLKIRSTKLEDSAMYFCASSDRGNEQFFGPGTRLTVL.

This clone was counted between two and nine times. The V and J genes are TRBV14 and TRBJ1-2; perhaps TRBD1 as D (5 bases). V shed 3 bases and J shed 8 bases, with 13 bases lying between them. CDR1 is SGHDN and CDR2 is FVKESK in the germline V gene. CDR3 length equals 13 residues. CDR3 region: CASSHQIQGGYTF. The CDR3 DNA follows: TGTGCCAGCAGCCACCAAATCCAGGGAGGCTACACCTTC.

The CDR3 DNA is TGTGCCTGGCAGGGTTCTGTTAAAAAACTGTTTTTT. Its protein product is CAWQGSVKKLFF. The chain links TRBV30 to TRBJ1-4; a possible D gene is TRBD1 (5 bases). The length of the CDR3 is 12 residues. Germline V gene lookup returns CDR1 GTSNPN and CDR2 SVGIG (reference sequence). V lost 5 bases and J 9 bases, leaving 13 bases between the germline ends.

This clone was recorded a few times. The chain recombines TRBV9 with TRBJ2-1; 10 bases fit TRBD2. The ends lost 6 bases at V and 8 bases at J; junction bases unmatched: 11. The length of the CDR3 is 15 residues. Germline lookup yields CDR1 SGDLS and CDR2 YYNGEE. The chain's CDR3 is CASTLGLAARDEQFF. The DNA for the CDR3 is TGTGCCAGCACCCTTGGACTAGCGGCGAGAGATGAGCAGTTCTTC.

CDR3: CASRPGLASSYNEQFF. The CDR3 nucleotides read TGTGCCAGCAGACCGGGACTAGCGTCGTCCTACAATGAGCAGTTCTTC. The chain recombines TRBV2 with TRBJ2-1; 10 bases map to TRBD2. The CDR3 contains 16 residues. V was pared by 6 bases and J by 1 base, with 6 bases of the junction left unmatched. The germline V gene encodes CDR1 SNHLY and CDR2 FYNNEI.

The chain combines TRBV7-3 with TRBJ1-1; 8 bases match TRBD1. In germline, CDR1 is SGHTA, CDR2 FQGTGA. The CDR3 is 12 residues long. V dropped 3 bases and J dropped 11; count of bases not matched to a gene: 5. CDR3 nucleotide sequence: TGTGCCAGCAGCTTTACAGGGGGTTTTGCTTTCTTT. Its protein product is CASSFTGGFAFF.

This clone was detected only once. The chain uses TRBV12-3 or TRBV12-4 and TRBJ1-2; TRBD1 matches at 7 bases. This CDR3 region has 13 residues. The V and J ends lost 3 bases and 8 bases, in that order; junction bases with no gene match: 6. The CDR3 DNA follows: TGTGCCAGCAGTTTTAACAGGGGTGGCGGCTACACCTTC. Its translation is CASSFNRGGGYTF.

J is TRBJ2-2 and V is TRBV7-3; 10 nucleotides agree with TRBD2. The V segment lost 5 bases and the J segment 5 bases; nucleotides outside the gene matches: 8. The germline CDR1 and CDR2 sequences are SGHTA and FQGTGA. This CDR3 has 16 amino acids. DNA of the CDR3: TGTGCCAGCAGCCCGAGCGGGGGGGCCCGGACCGGGGAGCTGTTTTTT. Amino acid sequence: CASSPSGGARTGELFF.

This clone has just one count. This sequence joins TRBV6-5 and TRBJ2-7, with 7 positions matching TRBD2. The CDR3 covers 14 residues. Germline CDR1 is MNHEY and CDR2 is SVGAGI. The V segment lost 6 bases and the J segment 6 bases; nucleotides outside the gene matches: 11. The CDR3 sequence: CASRADGGFLEQYF. The CDR3 nucleotides are TGTGCCAGCAGGGCGGACGGGGGGTTTCTCGAGCAGTACTTC.

The gene calls are TRBV28 and TRBJ2-2; TRBD1 is a possible D gene (7 bases). The CDR3 contains 15 residues. V was trimmed by 4 bases and J by 4 bases, leaving 13 bases between them. The germline CDR1 and CDR2 sequences are MDHEN and SYDVKM. CDR3 nucleotides: TGTGCCAGCAGTTCGACAGGGAGGAGCACCGGGGAGCTGTTTTTT. Its protein product is CASSSTGRSTGELFF.

This rearrangement joins TRBV10-3 to TRBJ2-3; D unclear. The V and J ends lost 6 bases and 0 bases respectively, with 13 bases between them. Germline V lookup: CDR1 ENHRY, CDR2 SYGVKD. The length of the CDR3 is 15 residues. CDR3 region: CAIRPDRESTDTQYF. DNA for the CDR3: TGTGCCATCAGGCCCGATCGAGAGAGCACAGATACGCAGTATTTT.

The rearrangement joins TRBV14 to TRBJ2-2; 9 bases are a match to TRBD1. The CDR3 extends over 15 amino acids. Germline CDR1 and CDR2: SGHDN and FVKESK. Trimming took 2 bases from V and 6 from J; bases not matched to a gene: 4. In DNA form, the CDR3 reads TGTGCCAGCAGCCAACGGACAGGGGCCGCCGGGGAGCTGTTTTTT. This codes for CASSQRTGAAGELFF.

This sequence joins TRBV6-6 and TRBJ2-7, with TRBD2 matching 10 bases. Trimming took 8 bases from V and 1 from J; bases not matched to a gene: 2. Germline-derived CDR1 and CDR2 are MNHNY and SVGAGI (reference sequence). There are 13 residues in the CDR3. For the CDR3, the DNA is TGTGCCAGCCGAGCGGGGGGGTCCTACGAGCAGTACTTC. It specifies CASRAGGSYEQYF.

The chain employs TRBV7-2 and TRBJ2-5, with TRBD1 identical over 10 bases. The J segment lost 5 bases and the V segment lost 2 bases, leaving 8 bases of the junction unmatched. This CDR3 is built from 16 residues. Looked up from germline, CDR1 is SGHTA and CDR2 is FQGNSA. CDR3 sequence: CASSLTRTGGVETQYF. CDR3 nucleotides: TGTGCCAGCAGCTTAACGAGGACAGGGGGTGTGGAGACCCAGTACTTC.

The J gene is TRBJ2-1, the V gene TRBV2; 11 bases agree with TRBD1. CDR3 length: 15 residues. Germline V gene data show CDR1 as SNHLY and CDR2 as FYNNEI. V shed 6 bases and J 3 bases; nucleotides not matched to a gene: 4. The CDR3 is CASSQGTGGYNEQFF. CDR3 nucleotides: TGTGCCAGCAGCCAGGGGACAGGGGGCTACAATGAGCAGTTCTTC.

The genes are TRBV11-3 and TRBJ2-1; 11 bases match TRBD2. Losses at the gene ends were 5 bases for V and 5 bases for J; bases not matched to a gene: 11. From germline, CDR1 is SGHNT and CDR2 YENEEA. This CDR3 is built from 17 residues. The CDR3 here is CASSMGLAGGRDNEQFF. The CDR3 DNA follows: TGTGCCAGCAGCATGGGGCTAGCGGGGGGTAGAGACAATGAGCAGTTCTTC.

The chain recombines TRBV7-2 with TRBJ1-3, with D unclear. The V end was cut by 5 bases, the J end by 9 bases, with 11 bases between. CDR1 is SGHTA, CDR2 FQGNSA, per germline. This CDR3 region has 12 residues. The CDR3 bases are TGTGCCAGCAGCCACGAGTTAGCCACCATATATTTT. This gives the protein CASSHELATIYF.

The rearrangement links TRBV28 to TRBJ1-5; tentatively, D is TRBD1 (5 bases). Per germline, CDR1 MDHEN and CDR2 SYDVKM. V dropped 7 bases and J dropped 2 bases, with 18 bases sitting between them. CDR3 length equals 16 residues. The CDR3 bases are TGTGCCAGCAACCCGGCTCCCCTCAGGGGCAATCAGCCCCAGCATTTT. Its translation is CASNPAPLRGNQPQHF. Drawing the rest from reference TRBV28 and TRBJ1-5, the complete variable domain is DVKVTQSSRYLVKRTGEKVFLECVQDMDHENMFWYRQDPGLGLRLIYFSYDVKMKEKGDIPEGYSVSREKKERFSLILESASTNQTSMYLCASNPAPLRGNQPQHFGDGTRLSIL.

The chain links TRBV4-1 to TRBJ2-2; TRBD2 matches at 7 bases. The junction had 6 bases not matched to a gene; V was cut back by 4 bases and J by 1 base. CDR3 length: 16 residues. The germline gives CDR1 MGHRA, CDR2 YSYEKL. The CDR3 sequence is CASSLSGRGNTGELFF. CDR3 coding DNA: TGCGCCAGCAGCCTTAGCGGGCGAGGGAACACCGGGGAGCTGTTTTTT.

V and J are TRBV6-5 and TRBJ1-5, with TRBD1 as a possible D gene (5 bases). Trimming shortened V by 2 bases and J by 5 bases, and 13 bases separated the two germline ends. The CDR3 has 15 residues. CDR1 and CDR2 (germline): MNHEY, SVGAGI. This CDR3 reads CASSYTTGSDQPQHF. CDR3 coding DNA: TGTGCCAGCAGTTACACTACAGGCTCGGATCAGCCCCAGCATTTT.

V and J are TRBV30 and TRBJ1-6; D unclear. The CDR3 has 13 residues. From germline, CDR1 is GTSNPN and CDR2 SVGIG (reference sequence). The ends were cut back, 3 bases at V and 9 bases at J, with 12 bases in the middle. CDR3 protein: CAWRRTVTSPLHF. CDR3 sequence (DNA): TGTGCCTGGAGAAGGACTGTGACTTCACCCCTCCACTTT.

This clone was picked up a small number of times. The CDR3 bases are TGCGCCAGCAGTGGAGACACCTACGAGCAGTACTTC. Its translation: CASSGDTYEQYF. The J gene is TRBJ2-7, the V gene TRBV10-2; D unresolved. This CDR3 region has 12 residues. V was pared by 4 bases and J by 2 bases, with 6 bases between. Germline CDR1 and CDR2: WSHSY and SAAADI.